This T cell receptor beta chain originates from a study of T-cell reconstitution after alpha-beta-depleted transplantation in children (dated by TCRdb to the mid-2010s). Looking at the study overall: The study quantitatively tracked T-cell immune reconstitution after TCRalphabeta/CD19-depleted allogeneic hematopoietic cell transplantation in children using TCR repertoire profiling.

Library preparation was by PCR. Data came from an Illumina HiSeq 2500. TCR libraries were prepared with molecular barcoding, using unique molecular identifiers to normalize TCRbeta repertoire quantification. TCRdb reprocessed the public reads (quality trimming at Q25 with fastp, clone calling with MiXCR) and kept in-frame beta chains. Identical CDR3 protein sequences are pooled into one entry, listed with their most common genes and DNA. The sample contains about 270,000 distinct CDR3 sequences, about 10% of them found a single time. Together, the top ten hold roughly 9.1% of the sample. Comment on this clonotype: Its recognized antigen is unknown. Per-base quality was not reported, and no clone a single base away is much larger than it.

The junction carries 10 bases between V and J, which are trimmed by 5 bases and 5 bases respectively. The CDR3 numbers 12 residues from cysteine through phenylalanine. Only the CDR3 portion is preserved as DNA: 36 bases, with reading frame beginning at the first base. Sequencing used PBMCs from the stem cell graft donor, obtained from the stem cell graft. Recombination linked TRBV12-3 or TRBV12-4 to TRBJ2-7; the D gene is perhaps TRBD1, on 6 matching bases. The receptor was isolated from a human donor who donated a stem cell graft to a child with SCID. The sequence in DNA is TGTGCCAGCAGTCGACAGGCAAACGAGCAGTACTTC. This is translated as CASSRQANEQYF.